This entry lists 12 T cell receptor beta chains sequenced from one sample in a study of T cell responses to AZD1222 COVID-19 vaccine. Libraries were prepared by immunoSEQ multiplex PCR; TCRdb keeps only in-frame clonotypes and omits some of them. The sample yields around 84,000 clones, around 85% seen once. The sample in question was peripheral blood, obtained 28 days after the second AZD1222 dose. The receptors stem from an adult who received the AZD1222 COVID-19 vaccine.

CDR3 sequence reads: CASSQFVGTADSPLHF. The CDR3, as DNA: TGTGCCAGCAGCCAGTTCGTGGGGACAGCAGATTCACCCCTCCACTTT. The chain recombines TRBV4-2 with TRBJ1-6; TRBD1 matches at 7 bases. Germline-derived CDR1 and CDR2 are LGHNA and YNFKEQ. J was trimmed by 8 bases and V by 3 bases; bases with no gene match: 10. The CDR3 has 16 residues.

This chain uses TRBV11-2 with TRBJ1-4; D is ambiguous. CDR1 is SGHAT, CDR2 FQNNGV, per germline. This CDR3 has 12 residues. Trimming pared 5 bases from V and 10 bases from J, leaving 11 bases between. The DNA for the CDR3 is TGTGCCAGCAGCCGCTCCTGGGGAAAACTGTTTTTT. It translates to CASSRSWGKLFF.

This clone turned up a few times. The V call is TRBV5-1, the J call TRBJ2-1; 8 bases are shared with TRBD2. The ends lost 4 bases at V and 4 bases at J; junction bases unmatched: 10. This CDR3 is built from 16 residues. CDR1 and CDR2 from the germline V gene are SGHRS and YFSETQ. The chain's CDR3 is CASSGGPAGAYNEQFF. The CDR3 coding sequence is TGCGCCAGCAGCGGGGGGCCAGCGGGGGCTTACAATGAGCAGTTCTTC. The full variable domain, its missing parts supplied by reference TRBV5-1 and TRBJ2-1, is KAGVTQTPRYLIKTRGQQVTLSCSPISGHRSVSWYQQTPGQGLQFLFEYFSETQRNKGNFPGRFSGRQFSNSRSEMNVSTLELGDSALYLCASSGGPAGAYNEQFFGPGTRLTVL.

The chain employs TRBV5-4 and TRBJ2-5, with 10 nucleotides matching TRBD2. The CDR3 covers 15 residues. V was clipped by 4 bases and J by 0 bases; unmatched bases: 3. Germline V gene lookup returns CDR1 SGHNT and CDR2 YYREEE (reference sequence). The CDR3 is CASSQAGGYQETQYF. The CDR3 DNA follows: TGTGCCAGCAGCCAAGCGGGGGGGTACCAAGAGACCCAGTACTTC. Using reference TRBV5-4 and TRBJ2-5 for the parts outside the CDR3, the full variable domain is ETGVTQSPTHLIKTRGQQVTLRCSSQSGHNTVSWYQQALGQGPQFIFQYYREEENGRGNFPPRFSGLQFPNYSSELNVNALELDDSALYLCASSQAGGYQETQYFGPGTRLLVL.

The CDR3 DNA sequence: TGTGCCAGCAGTTTATCTGTGCCGTACAGGGTTGGAGAGACCCAGTACTTC. Residues: CASSLSVPYRVGETQYF. This rearrangement joins TRBV28 to TRBJ2-5; a possible D gene is TRBD1 (6 bases). The CDR3 contains 17 residues. Between the trimmed V and J ends, which lost 1 base and 4 bases, there was a span of 19 bases. Germline CDR1 is MDHEN and CDR2 is SYDVKM.

This clone was found once. The rearrangement joins TRBV19 to TRBJ1-1, with 8 bases that match TRBD1. The V segment lost 6 bases and the J segment 1 base; nucleotides outside the gene matches: 7. Germline assignment: CDR1 LNHDA and CDR2 SQIVND (reference sequence). This CDR3 region has 15 residues. CDR3 amino acids: CASRRDRTTNTEAFF. The CDR3, as DNA: TGTGCCAGTAGGAGGGACAGGACAACGAACACTGAAGCTTTCTTT.

A single count supports this clone. The V call is TRBV10-2, the J call TRBJ1-1; TRBD1 is a possible D gene (5 bases). V lost 1 base, J lost 2 bases, and 11 bases lay in between. The V gene's germline CDR1 is WSHSY and CDR2 SAAADI. The CDR3 has 15 amino acids. This chain's CDR3 is CASSEYYRGNTEAFF. DNA of the CDR3: TGCGCCAGCAGTGAGTACTATAGGGGAAACACTGAAGCTTTCTTT.

The chain is built from TRBV4-2 and TRBJ2-3; no firm D call. The V gene lost 0 bases and the J gene lost 1 base, with 8 bases spanning the gap. The CDR3 covers 15 residues. CDR1 is LGHNA and CDR2 is YNFKEQ in the germline V gene. CDR3 in DNA: TGTGCCAGCAGCCAAGATCTCCGGGGCACAGATACGCAGTATTTT. Protein sequence: CASSQDLRGTDTQYF.

The V and J genes are TRBV28 and TRBJ1-4; no clear D. The CDR3 covers 15 residues. Germline-derived CDR1 and CDR2 are MDHEN and SYDVKM. The V and J ends lost 1 base and 5 bases respectively, with 11 bases between them. The CDR3 DNA follows: TGTGCCAGCAGTTTATTGGCGGCAGCGAATGAAAAACTGTTTTTT. Residues: CASSLLAAANEKLFF.

This clone was picked up a small number of times. The chain carries TRBV5-8 and TRBJ1-2; D unclear. Trimming left V 2 bases short and J 13 bases short, with 21 bases between. CDR1 is SGHTS and CDR2 is YDEGEE in the germline V gene. The CDR3 loop spans 14 amino acids. CDR3 bases: TGTGCCAGCAGCTTTGGCGTCCAAAGAGCTCCCGGCACCTTC. It encodes CASSFGVQRAPGTF.

This sequence joins TRBV4-2 and TRBJ1-5, with D perhaps TRBD1 (6 bases). This CDR3 comprises 13 residues. V shed 4 bases and J shed 5 bases, with 9 bases lying between them. The germline V gene encodes CDR1 LGHNA and CDR2 YNFKEQ. The CDR3 region is CASSLDSDQPQHF. As DNA, the CDR3 is TGTGCCAGCAGCCTGGACAGTGATCAGCCCCAGCATTTT.

The CDR3 DNA sequence: TGTGCCAGCAGCCACCGGACTGGCGTTTTGAGTTCACCCCTCCACTTT. This codes for CASSHRTGVLSSPLHF. This rearrangement joins TRBV14 to TRBJ1-6; no firm D call. The CDR3 covers 16 residues. Per germline, CDR1 SGHDN and CDR2 FVKESK. V was shortened by 3 bases and J by 9 bases, with 18 bases between the two germline ends.